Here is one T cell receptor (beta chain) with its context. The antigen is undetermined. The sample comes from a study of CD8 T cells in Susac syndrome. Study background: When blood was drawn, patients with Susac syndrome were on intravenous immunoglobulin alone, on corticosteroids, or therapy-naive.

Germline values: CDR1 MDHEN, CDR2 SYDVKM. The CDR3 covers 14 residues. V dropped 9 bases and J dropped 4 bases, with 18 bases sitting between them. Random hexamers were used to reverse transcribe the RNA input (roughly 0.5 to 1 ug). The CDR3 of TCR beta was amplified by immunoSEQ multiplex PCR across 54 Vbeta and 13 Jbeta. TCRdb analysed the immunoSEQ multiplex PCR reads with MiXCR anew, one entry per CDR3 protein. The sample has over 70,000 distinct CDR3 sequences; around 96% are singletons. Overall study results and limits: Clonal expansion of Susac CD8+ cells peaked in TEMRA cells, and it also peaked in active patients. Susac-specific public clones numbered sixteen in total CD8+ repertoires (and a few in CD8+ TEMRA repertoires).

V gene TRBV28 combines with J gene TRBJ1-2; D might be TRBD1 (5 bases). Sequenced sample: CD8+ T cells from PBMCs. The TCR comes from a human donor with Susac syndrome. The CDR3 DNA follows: TGTGCCAGTAGCGATCAGGGTGAGGGCTATGGCTACACCTTC. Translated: CASSDQGEGYGYTF.